This TCR beta chain emerged from a study of blood T cells in healthy people across ages. Study outcomes and limitations: Per million T cells, the diversity of TCR beta decreased roughly linearly as age advanced.

This clonotype was counted between two and nine times. Its antigen is unknown. One junction end does not reproduce the germline sequence, and a read error may be involved. For the second PCR, which ran for roughly 7 to 11 cycles, a sample-barcoded 5' primer and a J-beta primer mix were used. TCRdb re-derived calls from the 5' RACE reads in MiXCR, one entry per CDR3 protein. The sample includes around 620,000 distinct CDR3 sequences, roughly a quarter seen only once; the top ten take roughly 20%. CDR3 size: 14 residues. Germline assignment: CDR1 DFQATT and CDR2 SNEGSKA (reference sequence). The J gene is TRBJ1-5, the V gene TRBV20-1; no clear D gene. The sample comprised blood. This clonotype originated in a woman aged 70-85 years in good health. CDR3 in amino acids: CSARAIDFNQPQHF. Written as DNA, the CDR3 is TGCAGTGCAAGAGCCATCGATTTCAATCAGCCCCAGCATTTT.